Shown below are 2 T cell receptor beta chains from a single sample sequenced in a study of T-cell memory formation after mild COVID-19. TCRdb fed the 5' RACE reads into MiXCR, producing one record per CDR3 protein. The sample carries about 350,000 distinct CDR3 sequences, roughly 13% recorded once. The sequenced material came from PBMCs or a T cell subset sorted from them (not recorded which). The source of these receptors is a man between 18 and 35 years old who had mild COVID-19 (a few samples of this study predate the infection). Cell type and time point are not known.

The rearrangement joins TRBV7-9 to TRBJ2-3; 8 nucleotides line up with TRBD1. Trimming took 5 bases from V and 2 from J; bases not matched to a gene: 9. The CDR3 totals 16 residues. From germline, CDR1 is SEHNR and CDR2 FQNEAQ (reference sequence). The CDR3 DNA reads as TGTGCCAGCAGCCGGTGGGGGACAGGAGTCACAGATACGCAGTATTTT. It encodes CASSRWGTGVTDTQYF.

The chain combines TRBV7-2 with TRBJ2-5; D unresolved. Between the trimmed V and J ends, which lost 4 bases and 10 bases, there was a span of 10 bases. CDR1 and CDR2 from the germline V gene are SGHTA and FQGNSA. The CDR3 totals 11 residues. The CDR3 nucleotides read TGTGCCAGCAGCTCACGGGTCGGCCAGTACTTC. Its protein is CASSSRVGQYF. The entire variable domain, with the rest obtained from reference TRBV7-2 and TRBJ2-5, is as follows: GAGVSQSPSNKVTEKGKDVELRCDPISGHTALYWYRQSLGQGLEFLIYFQGNSAPDKSGLPSDRFSAERTGGSVSTLTIQRTQQEDSAVYLCASSSRVGQYFGPGTRLLVL.